Each of the 30 T cell receptor beta chains below was sequenced from the same sample in a study of T-cell memory formation after mild COVID-19. A single record per CDR3 protein comes from TCRdb applying MiXCR to the 5' RACE reads. The sample consists of a few hundred thousand distinct CDR3 sequences, about 17% of them appearing once. The specimen was PBMCs or a T cell subset sorted from them (not recorded which). The receptor source for this set is a young man who had mild COVID-19 (a few samples of this study predate the infection). Cell type and time point are not known.

This rearrangement joins TRBV7-6 to TRBJ2-5, with TRBD1 matching over 7 bases. CDR3 length equals 16 residues. J lost 7 bases, V lost 5 bases, and 16 bases had no gene match. From germline, CDR1 is SGHVS and CDR2 FNYEAQ. The CDR3, as DNA: TGTGCCAGCAGCAGCCGCAAAGGGACAGCTCCAGTGACCCAGTACTTC. Encoded protein: CASSSRKGTAPVTQYF.

The V call is TRBV6-5, the J call TRBJ1-1; no firm D call. This CDR3 has 13 amino acids. The germline gives CDR1 MNHEY, CDR2 SVGAGI. Trimming stripped 10 bases from V and 1 base from J, with 13 bases between. The CDR3 nucleotides read TGTGCCACCCTCCGACGAGGGAACACTGAAGCTTTCTTT. Residues: CATLRRGNTEAFF.

CDR3 DNA: TGTGCCAGCAACCCGGTAGGACCGCAAGAGACCCAGTACTTC. Amino acids: CASNPVGPQETQYF. The genes are TRBV9 and TRBJ2-5; D unresolved. This CDR3 is 14 amino acids long. From germline, CDR1 is SGDLS and CDR2 YYNGEE. The germline V and J ends were trimmed by 6 bases and 2 bases, with 14 bases remaining between them. The full variable domain, its missing parts supplied by reference TRBV9 and TRBJ2-5, is DSGVTQTPKHLITATGQRVTLRCSPRSGDLSVYWYQQSLDQGLQFLIQYYNGEERAKGNILERFSAQQFPDLHSELNLSSLELGDSALYFCASNPVGPQETQYFGPGTRLLVL.

This clonotype has more than one count but fewer than ten. This chain connects TRBV4-1 to TRBJ1-2; no clear D. The length of the CDR3 is 14 residues. V lost 3 bases and J lost 10, with 18 bases in between. In germline, CDR1 is MGHRA, CDR2 YSYEKL. Here the CDR3 DNA reads TGCGCCAGCAGCCACCCGAAGGCGGCCAGCGACTACACCTTC. Encoded protein: CASSHPKAASDYTF.

This clonotype was found a few times. The rearrangement links TRBV10-3 to TRBJ2-5; D is possibly TRBD1 (6 bases). Trimming shortened V by 2 bases and J by 0 bases, and 7 bases separated the two germline ends. The CDR3 totals 14 residues. Germline lookup yields CDR1 ENHRY and CDR2 SYGVKD. The CDR3 loop is CAISEQGHQETQYF. CDR3 coding DNA: TGTGCCATCAGTGAGCAGGGGCACCAAGAGACCCAGTACTTC.

This chain joins TRBV7-2 and TRBJ2-7; 11 nucleotides agree with TRBD2. CDR3 length equals 15 residues. Germline CDR1 is SGHTA and CDR2 is FQGNSA. The V segment lost 3 bases and the J segment 3 bases; nucleotides outside the gene matches: 4. The CDR3, as DNA: TGTGCCAGCAGCTTTAGCGGGGGGGCTCTCTACGAGCAGTACTTC. Translated, it gives CASSFSGGALYEQYF.

V usage is TRBV5-4 and J usage is TRBJ2-7; TRBD2 is a possible D gene (5 bases). V shed 6 bases and J shed 2 bases, with 12 bases lying between them. The CDR3 covers 13 residues. Looked up from germline, CDR1 is SGHNT and CDR2 is YYREEE (reference sequence). In DNA form, the CDR3 reads TGTGCCAGCACCTCCGGGGTAACCTACGAGCAGTACTTC. As protein: CASTSGVTYEQYF.

This clonotype was observed a handful of times. V usage is TRBV7-6 and J usage is TRBJ2-5, with 7 bases matching TRBD2. Losses at the gene ends were 5 bases for V and 5 bases for J; bases not matched to a gene: 11. The CDR3 spans 15 residues. CDR1 is SGHVS, CDR2 FNYEAQ, per germline. CDR3 DNA: TGTGCCAGCAGCCCAGGACTAGTCGAGGGGGAGACCCAGTACTTC. Protein: CASSPGLVEGETQYF.

Many counts were recorded for this clonotype. In DNA form, the CDR3 reads TGCGCCAGCAGCTTCGGACAGCCGACCACCGGGGAGCTGTTTTTT. It yields the protein CASSFGQPTTGELFF. The V gene is TRBV5-1, the J gene TRBJ2-2, with a possible D match to TRBD1 (6 bases). CDR1 SGHRS and CDR2 YFSETQ come from the germline V gene. The CDR3 is 15 amino acids. V was trimmed by 2 bases and J by 4 bases, leaving 12 bases between them.

This chain's CDR3 is CASSLRSGLHGEQYF. CDR3 coding DNA: TGTGCCAGCAGTTTACGGTCAGGGTTACATGGCGAGCAGTACTTC. The V gene is TRBV12-3 or TRBV12-4, the J gene TRBJ2-7; D possibly corresponds to TRBD1 (5 bases). There are 15 residues in the CDR3. V dropped 2 bases and J dropped 6 bases, with 17 bases sitting between them.

This clonotype was observed once. This rearrangement joins TRBV20-1 to TRBJ2-5; 7 bases line up with TRBD1. CDR1 is DFQATT, CDR2 SNEGSKA, per germline (reference sequence). The CDR3 sequence is 13 residues long. Germline trimming cut 6 bases from V and 1 base from J; bases unmatched to any gene: 5. CDR3 sequence reads: CSARQGTQETQYF. The CDR3 nucleotides read TGCAGTGCCCGACAGGGTACCCAAGAGACCCAGTACTTC.

This clonotype was recorded a few times. This chain's CDR3 is CSASPMGAEYGYTF. The CDR3 DNA reads TGCAGTGCTAGCCCGATGGGGGCAGAATATGGCTACACCTTC. The chain uses TRBV20-1 and TRBJ1-2; D perhaps matches TRBD1 (6 bases). The ends were cut back, 3 bases at V and 5 bases at J, with 16 bases in the middle. The CDR3 is 14 amino acids. Germline loops: CDR1 DFQATT, CDR2 SNEGSKA (reference sequence).

This clonotype came up a few times. Here the CDR3 reads CAISGGGETQYF. CDR3 DNA: TGTGCCATCAGTGGAGGGGGAGAGACCCAGTACTTC. The chain combines TRBV10-3 with TRBJ2-5, with a possible D match to TRBD1 (6 bases). Germline V lookup: CDR1 ENHRY, CDR2 SYGVKD. With 4 bases removed from V and 4 bases from J, the gap between germline ends came to 7 bases. This CDR3 is 12 amino acids long.

Written as DNA, the CDR3 is TGCAGTGCCCCCTTAAGGGAGGCGAATGGCTACACCTTC. Its translation: CSAPLREANGYTF. J is TRBJ1-2 and V is TRBV20-1; no firm D call. V gave up 6 bases and J gave up 6 bases, with 17 bases separating them. Germline loops: CDR1 DFQATT, CDR2 SNEGSKA (reference sequence). The CDR3 covers 13 residues.

A few counts support this clonotype. The V gene is TRBV6-5, the J gene TRBJ1-2; TRBD1 matches at 9 bases. Trimming at V came to 5 bases and at J to 4 bases, leaving 5 bases not matched to a gene. The CDR3 extends over 14 amino acids. The germline V gene has CDR1 MNHEY and CDR2 SVGAGI. CDR3 loop: CASSPGTGLYGYTF. The CDR3 DNA reads as TGTGCCAGCAGTCCGGGGACAGGGCTCTATGGCTACACCTTC.

This clonotype was recorded many times. The chain is built from TRBV7-3 and TRBJ2-1; no definite D call. Trimming pared 0 bases from V and 10 bases from J, leaving 7 bases between. The CDR3 loop spans 12 amino acids. The germline V gene encodes CDR1 SGHTA and CDR2 FQGTGA. CDR3 region: CASSLTEGEQFF. DNA for the CDR3: TGTGCCAGCAGCTTAACGGAAGGGGAGCAGTTCTTC.

This clonotype was found many times. The chain recombines TRBV4-1 with TRBJ2-2, with D possibly TRBD2 on 6 matching bases. The ends were cut back, 5 bases at V and 1 base at J, with 14 bases in the middle. In germline, CDR1 is MGHRA, CDR2 YSYEKL. The CDR3 runs 16 residues. CDR3 protein: CASSGIAAGNTGELFF. The CDR3 bases are TGCGCCAGCAGCGGAATAGCGGCAGGGAACACCGGGGAGCTGTTTTTT.

This clonotype was counted only a few times. The CDR3 sequence is CASSLLPSTSTDTQYF. The CDR3 DNA follows: TGTGCCAGCAGCTTATTACCCAGTACTAGCACAGATACGCAGTATTTT. V and J are TRBV7-3 and TRBJ2-3; D unclear. Per the germline V gene, CDR1 is SGHTA and CDR2 is FQGTGA. The CDR3 extends over 16 amino acids. Trimming pared 2 bases from V and 0 bases from J, leaving 12 bases between.

This clonotype has more than one count but fewer than ten. This chain joins TRBV25-1 and TRBJ2-3; D unresolved. CDR3 size: 14 residues. V was shortened by 3 bases and J by 3 bases, with 10 bases between the two germline ends. Germline CDR1 is MGHDK and CDR2 is SYGVNS. CDR3 nucleotide sequence: TGTGCCAGCAGTGATTTAGGCGGAACAGATACGCAGTATTTT. It translates to CASSDLGGTDTQYF.

This chain connects TRBV4-2 to TRBJ2-3, with no clear D. Germline-derived CDR1 and CDR2 are LGHNA and YNFKEQ. With 1 base removed from V and 10 bases from J, the gap between germline ends came to 9 bases. The CDR3 is made up of 12 amino acids. CDR3 protein: CASSQADGSQYF. CDR3 nucleotide sequence: TGTGCCAGCAGCCAAGCAGACGGATCGCAGTATTTT.

On this clonotype itself: At one end the junction does not follow the germline gene, possibly because of a read error. The V gene is TRBV7-7, the J gene TRBJ1-1, with unresolved D. The germline V gene has CDR1 SSHAT and CDR2 FNYEAQ (reference sequence). The CDR3 contains 13 residues. The CDR3 DNA sequence: TGTGCTAGCAGCTCCCAGTTAAACACTGAAGCTTTCTTT. Translating it yields CASSSQLNTEAFF.

This clonotype has just a few counts. V and J are TRBV7-2 and TRBJ1-5; D is uncertain. The V end lost 8 bases, the J end lost 0 bases, and 14 bases lay between the germline ends. The germline CDR1 and CDR2 sequences are SGHTA and FQGNSA. The CDR3 length is 15 residues. CDR3 sequence: CASVNAAPSNQPQHF. The CDR3 coding sequence is TGTGCCAGCGTGAATGCAGCCCCTAGCAATCAGCCCCAGCATTTT. Combining the CDR3 with reference TRBV7-2 and TRBJ1-5 gives the whole variable domain GAGVSQSPSNKVTEKGKDVELRCDPISGHTALYWYRQSLGQGLEFLIYFQGNSAPDKSGLPSDRFSAERTGGSVSTLTIQRTQQEDSAVYLCASVNAAPSNQPQHFGDGTRLSIL.

This chain joins TRBV20-1 and TRBJ2-3; D call uncertain. CDR1 is DFQATT and CDR2 is SNEGSKA in the germline V gene (reference sequence). This CDR3 contains 12 residues. The V end lost 2 bases, the J end lost 3 bases, and 6 bases lay between the germline ends. CDR3 sequence reads: CSARTGTDTQYF. CDR3 coding DNA: TGCAGTGCTAGAACCGGGACAGATACGCAGTATTTT.

The sample holds a few counts of this clonotype. The chain carries TRBV6-1 and TRBJ1-6, with a tentative D call TRBD1 (5 bases). The CDR3 has 15 residues. Between the trimmed V and J ends, which lost 7 bases and 14 bases, there was a span of 24 bases. Germline-derived CDR1 and CDR2 are MNHNS and SASEGT. The CDR3 DNA sequence: TGTGCCAGCACTTTAAGCGGGCAGGGCGTCAGGGCCCTCCACTTT. Protein product: CASTLSGQGVRALHF.

In its sample, this clonotype was seen a few times. CDR3 sequence: CASSFQTRGTEAFF. Written as DNA, the CDR3 is TGTGCCAGCAGTTTCCAAACCCGGGGCACTGAAGCTTTCTTT. J is TRBJ1-1 and V is TRBV6-2 or TRBV6-3; no clear D gene. CDR3 length: 14 residues. Germline-derived CDR1 and CDR2 are MNHEY and SVGEGT. V lost 4 bases and J lost 4, with 13 bases in between.

Here the CDR3 DNA reads TGCGCCAGCAGCTTGGATCGTTCTAGTCGGACCTATGGCTACACCTTC. This sequence encodes CASSLDRSSRTYGYTF. This chain links TRBV5-1 with TRBJ1-2, with D unclear. V was pared by 0 bases and J by 4 bases, with 16 bases between. Per germline, CDR1 SGHRS and CDR2 YFSETQ. This CDR3 region has 16 residues.

This clonotype was seen just once. The chain links TRBV19 to TRBJ1-5; 7 bases agree with TRBD1. The ends lost 2 bases at V and 10 bases at J; junction bases unmatched: 14. CDR3 size: 16 residues. Germline V lookup: CDR1 LNHDA, CDR2 SQIVND (reference sequence). The CDR3 region has the DNA TGTGCCAGTAGTATATCTCATCTTTTGGACAGGCTCCCCCAGCATTTT. It codes for CASSISHLLDRLPQHF.

This clonotype has a count of ten or more. This CDR3 reads CASSLISTDTQYF. The CDR3 DNA is TGCGCCAGCAGCTTGATAAGCACAGATACGCAGTATTTT. The V and J genes are TRBV5-1 and TRBJ2-3; D is ambiguous. The germline V gene encodes CDR1 SGHRS and CDR2 YFSETQ. This CDR3 is 13 amino acids long. V lost 1 base, J lost 0 bases, and 3 bases lay in between.

This clonotype was detected a few times. The CDR3 DNA reads TGTGCCAGCAGCCGCACGCGTGCTAGCCCCGATGGCACAGATACGCAGTATTTT. Protein product: CASSRTRASPDGTDTQYF. The gene calls are TRBV7-9 and TRBJ2-3, with D perhaps TRBD2 (5 bases). V lost 5 bases to trimming and J lost 1 base, with 22 bases between them. CDR1 and CDR2 (germline): SEHNR, FQNEAQ (reference sequence). The CDR3 is 18 residues long. The entire variable domain, with the rest obtained from reference TRBV7-9 and TRBJ2-3, is as follows: DTGVSQNPRHKITKRGQNVTFRCDPISEHNRLYWYRQTLGQGPEFLTYFQNEAQLEKSRLLSDRFSAERPKGSFSTLEIQRTEQGDSAMYLCASSRTRASPDGTDTQYFGPGTRLTVL.

This clonotype was counted a few times. This chain connects TRBV6-5 to TRBJ2-3; D is unresolved. Trimming removed 7 bases from V and 1 base from J, with 9 bases in between. This CDR3 is built from 13 residues. Looked up from germline, CDR1 is MNHEY and CDR2 is SVGAGI. The CDR3 DNA is TGTGCCAGCAAGAAGTCCGGCACAGATACGCAGTATTTT. Protein sequence: CASKKSGTDTQYF.